A selection of T cell receptor beta chains follows, all from one sample in a study of CD8 T cells in ankylosing spondylitis. MiXCR was run by TCRdb on the 5' RACE reads, yielding one entry per CDR3 protein. The sample has over 200,000 distinct CDR3 sequences; around 18% are singletons. The specimen sequenced was blood, either unsorted or a sorted T cell fraction (not recorded which). The receptors come from a male donor with ankylosing spondylitis. Each CDR3 is given with its conserved first and last residue. The order of the fields is CDR3 protein, CDR3 DNA, V gene, D gene, clone size, J gene. The D gene is left open where the match is weak. The size entry is marked missing in some rows and otherwise reads once, few, many or a size class.

CDR3 protein: CASSQDGHASTDTQYF
CDR3 DNA: TGCGCCAGCAGCCAAGATGGACACGCAAGCACAGATACGCAGTATTTT
V gene: TRBV4-3
D gene: NA
clone size: few
J gene: TRBJ2-3

CDR3 protein: CASSLVEDYEQYF
CDR3 DNA: TGCGCCAGCAGCTTAGTCGAGGACTACGAGCAGTACTTC
V gene: TRBV5-1
D gene: NA
clone size: few
J gene: TRBJ2-7

CDR3 protein: CASGLASSYNEQFF
CDR3 DNA: TGTGCCAGCGGACTAGCGTCCTCCTACAATGAGCAGTTCTTC
V gene: TRBV27
D gene: TRBD2
clone size: NA
J gene: TRBJ2-1

CDR3 protein: CASSLLGVNNYGYTF
CDR3 DNA: TGTGCCAGCAGTTTGCTTGGGGTGAATAACTATGGCTACACCTTC
V gene: TRBV28
D gene: NA
clone size: NA
J gene: TRBJ1-2

CDR3 protein: CASSLMGGSTGELFF
CDR3 DNA: TGTGCCAGCAGCTTAATGGGGGGTAGCACCGGGGAGCTGTTTTTT
V gene: TRBV7-8
D gene: NA
clone size: few
J gene: TRBJ2-2

CDR3 protein: CASSVGVIRAMNTEAFF
CDR3 DNA: TGCGCCAGCAGCGTTGGTGTAATCAGGGCCATGAACACTGAAGCTTTCTTT
V gene: TRBV5-1
D gene: NA
clone size: many
J gene: TRBJ1-1

CDR3 protein: CASRPRGRSEAFF
CDR3 DNA: TGCGCCAGCAGACCCCGGGGGCGGTCTGAAGCTTTCTTT
V gene: TRBV5-1
D gene: NA
clone size: medium-sized
J gene: TRBJ1-1

CDR3 protein: CATRGAGVANEQFF
CDR3 DNA: TGTGCCACCCGGGGGGCGGGAGTGGCAAATGAGCAGTTCTTC
V gene: TRBV27
D gene: NA
clone size: NA
J gene: TRBJ2-1

CDR3 protein: CAISEGGQPQHF
CDR3 DNA: TGTGCCATCAGCGAGGGGGGCCAGCCCCAGCATTTT
V gene: TRBV10-3
D gene: NA
clone size: NA
J gene: TRBJ1-5

CDR3 protein: CASTPGLAINEQYF
CDR3 DNA: TGTGCCAGCACTCCGGGACTAGCGATCAACGAGCAGTACTTC
V gene: TRBV12-3/TRBV12-4
D gene: TRBD2
clone size: many
J gene: TRBJ2-7

CDR3 protein: CASSLAGSRETQYF
CDR3 DNA: TGTGCCAGCAGCTTAGCGGGTTCCCGGGAGACCCAGTACTTC
V gene: TRBV7-3
D gene: NA
clone size: NA
J gene: TRBJ2-5

CDR3 protein: CASSLEMPSGSSYTGELFF
CDR3 DNA: TGTGCCAGCAGCTTAGAGATGCCTAGCGGGAGCTCGTACACCGGGGAGCTGTTTTTT
V gene: TRBV7-6
D gene: TRBD2
clone size: NA
J gene: TRBJ2-2

CDR3 protein: CASSFPPYNEQYF
CDR3 DNA: TGTGCCAGCAGTTTCCCCCCATACAACGAGCAGTACTTC
V gene: TRBV27
D gene: NA
clone size: NA
J gene: TRBJ2-7

CDR3 protein: CASSLAGSIPAEAFF
CDR3 DNA: TGTGCCAGCAGCTTAGCAGGGAGTATCCCCGCCGAAGCTTTCTTT
V gene: TRBV7-9
D gene: NA
clone size: NA
J gene: TRBJ1-1

CDR3 protein: CASSLAPEGVEDGYTF
CDR3 DNA: TGTGCCAGCAGCTTAGCGCCAGAGGGGGTTGAGGATGGCTACACCTTC
V gene: TRBV7-6
D gene: NA
clone size: NA
J gene: TRBJ1-2

CDR3 protein: CASSLGSRGYNEQFF
CDR3 DNA: TGTGCCAGCAGCTTAGGTTCTCGCGGCTACAATGAGCAGTTCTTC
V gene: TRBV7-6
D gene: NA
clone size: NA
J gene: TRBJ2-1

CDR3 protein: CASSPSLAGLGEQYF
CDR3 DNA: TGCGCCAGCAGCCCCTCACTAGCGGGATTGGGGGAGCAGTACTTC
V gene: TRBV4-3
D gene: TRBD2
clone size: many
J gene: TRBJ2-7

CDR3 protein: CASSLDGPPNEQFF
CDR3 DNA: TGTGCCAGCAGCCTTGACGGACCCCCCAATGAGCAGTTCTTC
V gene: TRBV12-3/TRBV12-4
D gene: NA
clone size: NA
J gene: TRBJ2-1

CDR3 protein: CASSSLQSPYEQYF
CDR3 DNA: TGTGCCAGCAGCTCCTTACAGAGCCCCTACGAGCAGTACTTC
V gene: TRBV7-9
D gene: NA
clone size: NA
J gene: TRBJ2-7

CDR3 protein: CASSLVALGENEQFF
CDR3 DNA: TGTGCCAGCAGCTTAGTTGCACTGGGGGAAAATGAGCAGTTCTTC
V gene: TRBV7-6
D gene: NA
clone size: NA
J gene: TRBJ2-1

CDR3 protein: CASSLRLQGATYEQYF
CDR3 DNA: TGTGCCAGCAGTTTACGTTTACAGGGGGCCACCTACGAGCAGTACTTC
V gene: TRBV28
D gene: TRBD1
clone size: NA
J gene: TRBJ2-7

CDR3 protein: CASSPPGQGGYGYTF
CDR3 DNA: TGTGCCAGCAGTCCGCCCGGACAGGGGGGCTATGGCTACACCTTC
V gene: TRBV6-2/TRBV6-3
D gene: TRBD1
clone size: few
J gene: TRBJ1-2

CDR3 protein: CASATGYEQYF
CDR3 DNA: TGTGCCAGTGCGACGGGGTACGAGCAGTACTTC
V gene: TRBV2
D gene: NA
clone size: NA
J gene: TRBJ2-7

CDR3 protein: CASSLHGREVVQPQHF
CDR3 DNA: TGTGCCAGCAGCTTGCACGGCAGGGAGGTAGTTCAGCCCCAGCATTTT
V gene: TRBV5-6
D gene: NA
clone size: few
J gene: TRBJ1-5

CDR3 protein: CASTLREIGQPQHF
CDR3 DNA: TGTGCCAGCACCCTGCGCGAAATAGGTCAGCCCCAGCATTTT
V gene: TRBV25-1
D gene: NA
clone size: NA
J gene: TRBJ1-5

CDR3 protein: CASSGPVVTGELFF
CDR3 DNA: TGTGCCAGCAGTGGGCCCGTGGTCACCGGGGAGCTGTTTTTT
V gene: TRBV2
D gene: NA
clone size: few
J gene: TRBJ2-2

CDR3 protein: CASSSPAASGDSYEQYF
CDR3 DNA: TGCGCCAGCAGCTCACCCGCCGCTAGCGGGGACTCCTACGAGCAGTACTTC
V gene: TRBV5-1
D gene: TRBD2
clone size: few
J gene: TRBJ2-7

CDR3 protein: CASSPDRVEGIRQETQYF
CDR3 DNA: TGTGCCAGCAGTCCCGACAGGGTGGAGGGTATTCGCCAAGAGACCCAGTACTTC
V gene: TRBV6-2/TRBV6-3
D gene: NA
clone size: few
J gene: TRBJ2-5

CDR3 protein: CASSEPGGETQYF
CDR3 DNA: TGTGCCAGCAGTGAACCGGGGGGGGAGACCCAGTACTTC
V gene: TRBV2
D gene: TRBD2
clone size: NA
J gene: TRBJ2-5

CDR3 protein: CASSPFDRGPYEQYF
CDR3 DNA: TGTGCCAGCAGTCCGTTTGACAGGGGGCCCTACGAGCAGTACTTC
V gene: TRBV12-3/TRBV12-4
D gene: TRBD1
clone size: NA
J gene: TRBJ2-7

CDR3 protein: CASTFRGSSYEQYF
CDR3 DNA: TGTGCCAGCACCTTCAGGGGTTCCTCCTACGAGCAGTACTTC
V gene: TRBV12-3/TRBV12-4
D gene: NA
clone size: many
J gene: TRBJ2-7

CDR3 protein: CASSLGEVNEKLFF
CDR3 DNA: TGTGCCAGCAGCTTAGGGGAAGTAAACGAAAAACTGTTTTTT
V gene: TRBV11-2
D gene: NA
clone size: few
J gene: TRBJ1-4

CDR3 protein: CASSEALQQGAWTGELFF
CDR3 DNA: TGTGCCAGCAGTGAAGCGCTTCAACAGGGGGCGTGGACCGGGGAGCTGTTTTTT
V gene: TRBV2
D gene: TRBD1
clone size: NA
J gene: TRBJ2-2

CDR3 protein: CASSQEWADEAFF
CDR3 DNA: TGTGCCAGCAGCCAAGAGTGGGCGGACGAAGCTTTCTTT
V gene: TRBV4-2
D gene: NA
clone size: few
J gene: TRBJ1-1

CDR3 protein: CASTRLALQETQYF
CDR3 DNA: TGTGCCAGCACGAGACTAGCACTTCAAGAGACCCAGTACTTC
V gene: TRBV28
D gene: TRBD2
clone size: NA
J gene: TRBJ2-5

CDR3 protein: CASKERGTTNEQFF
CDR3 DNA: TGTGCCAGCAAGGAGCGGGGGACGACTAATGAGCAGTTCTTC
V gene: TRBV3-1
D gene: TRBD2
clone size: NA
J gene: TRBJ2-1

CDR3 protein: CSVDAGIMNEQFF
CDR3 DNA: TGCAGCGTTGATGCGGGTATTATGAATGAGCAGTTCTTC
V gene: TRBV29-1
D gene: NA
clone size: many
J gene: TRBJ2-1

CDR3 protein: CASSPTGGGAYFNEQFF
CDR3 DNA: TGTGCCAGCAGTCCCACCGGGGGCGGGGCCTACTTCAATGAGCAGTTCTTC
V gene: TRBV27
D gene: NA
clone size: NA
J gene: TRBJ2-1

CDR3 protein: CASSIRQGLSEKLFF
CDR3 DNA: TGTGCCAGCAGCATCCGACAGGGACTCTCGGAAAAACTGTTTTTT
V gene: TRBV7-2
D gene: TRBD1
clone size: NA
J gene: TRBJ1-4

CDR3 protein: CASSIMWKDLYGYTF
CDR3 DNA: TGTGCCAGTAGTATTATGTGGAAGGACCTCTATGGCTACACCTTC
V gene: TRBV19
D gene: NA
clone size: few
J gene: TRBJ1-2

CDR3 protein: CASSEWLSGETQYF
CDR3 DNA: TGTGCCAGCAGTGAATGGCTTAGCGGGGAGACCCAGTACTTC
V gene: TRBV6-1
D gene: TRBD2
clone size: few
J gene: TRBJ2-5

CDR3 protein: CASSQGVTKPTHEQYF
CDR3 DNA: TGTGCCAGCAGCCAAGGTGTAACTAAACCCACCCACGAGCAGTACTTC
V gene: TRBV3-1
D gene: NA
clone size: once
J gene: TRBJ2-7

CDR3 protein: CASKLGLEQYF
CDR3 DNA: TGTGCCAGCAAACTAGGCCTCGAGCAGTACTTC
V gene: TRBV12-3/TRBV12-4
D gene: NA
clone size: many
J gene: TRBJ2-7

CDR3 protein: CASLSPQEQYF
CDR3 DNA: TGTGCCAGCCTCTCTCCCCAGGAGCAGTACTTC
V gene: TRBV7-3
D gene: NA
clone size: few
J gene: TRBJ2-7

CDR3 protein: CASSFRFSGGPAGDGELFF
CDR3 DNA: TGCGCCAGCAGCTTTCGATTTAGCGGGGGCCCGGCCGGTGACGGGGAGCTGTTTTTT
V gene: TRBV10-2
D gene: TRBD2
clone size: NA
J gene: TRBJ2-2

CDR3 protein: CATSRDSRFPVGNEQFF
CDR3 DNA: TGTGCCACCAGCAGGGACTCCCGGTTCCCGGTGGGCAATGAGCAGTTCTTC
V gene: TRBV15
D gene: NA
clone size: few
J gene: TRBJ2-1

CDR3 protein: CASRGLVNEQYF
CDR3 DNA: TGCGCCAGCAGAGGACTAGTCAACGAGCAGTACTTC
V gene: TRBV5-1
D gene: TRBD2
clone size: NA
J gene: TRBJ2-7

CDR3 protein: CASSQDRGHEQFF
CDR3 DNA: TGTGCCAGCAGCCAGGACAGGGGGCATGAGCAGTTCTTC
V gene: TRBV6-2/TRBV6-3
D gene: TRBD1
clone size: few
J gene: TRBJ2-1

CDR3 protein: CASSQGPGVNYEQYF
CDR3 DNA: TGTGCCAGCAGCCAAGGCCCGGGGGTAAACTACGAGCAGTACTTC
V gene: TRBV4-2
D gene: NA
clone size: NA
J gene: TRBJ2-7

CDR3 protein: CASSSSQGSPYNEQFF
CDR3 DNA: TGTGCTAGCAGCTCCTCTCAGGGGTCCCCCTACAATGAGCAGTTCTTC
V gene: TRBV7-7
D gene: NA
clone size: many
J gene: TRBJ2-1

CDR3 protein: CASSLWVNTEAFF
CDR3 DNA: TGTGCCAGCAGCTTATGGGTGAACACTGAAGCTTTCTTT
V gene: TRBV7-6
D gene: NA
clone size: few
J gene: TRBJ1-1

CDR3 protein: CAISETSGGYRDTQYF
CDR3 DNA: TGTGCCATCAGTGAGACTAGCGGGGGCTACAGGGATACGCAGTATTTT
V gene: TRBV10-3
D gene: TRBD2
clone size: NA
J gene: TRBJ2-3

CDR3 protein: CASSYGEGARPTNEKLFF
CDR3 DNA: TGCGCCAGCAGTTACGGCGAGGGAGCGAGACCAACTAATGAAAAACTGTTTTTT
V gene: TRBV5-1
D gene: NA
clone size: many
J gene: TRBJ1-4

CDR3 protein: CASSPLVLREGPDTQYF
CDR3 DNA: TGTGCCAGCAGCCCTCTTGTCTTGCGGGAGGGCCCAGATACGCAGTATTTT
V gene: TRBV9
D gene: TRBD2
clone size: few
J gene: TRBJ2-3